A single sample is the source of the 19 T cell receptor beta chains below, sequenced in a study of shared clonotypes between healthy human individuals. Sequencing was performed with immunoSEQ multiplex PCR; in TCRdb, only in-frame clones are kept and a portion is missing. The sample holds about 2.4 million clones, more than 90% seen once. Source material: naive CD4+ T cells sorted from blood. Subset defined: CD45RA+ positively selected. The receptors were gathered from a man aged 18-30 years in good health.

The rearrangement uses TRBV30 and TRBJ1-1, with no clear D. The CDR3 is 13 amino acids. Germline V lookup: CDR1 GTSNPN, CDR2 SVGIG (reference sequence). V shed 0 bases and J shed 4 bases, with 9 bases lying between them. The DNA of the CDR3 is TGTGCCTGGAGTGTAGGAGGGATCACTGAAGCTTTCTTT. Its protein is CAWSVGGITEAFF. The full variable domain, rest sourced from reference TRBV30 and TRBJ1-1, is SQTIHQWPATLVQPVGSPLSLECTVEGTSNPNLYWYRQAAGRGLQLLFYSVGIGQISSEVPQNLSASRPQDRQFILSSKKLLLSDSGFYLCAWSVGGITEAFFGQGTRLTVV.

The rearrangement links TRBV6-5 to TRBJ2-2, with D possibly being TRBD2 (5 bases). V was cut by 8 bases and J by 1 base, with 8 bases left in between. Germline V lookup: CDR1 MNHEY, CDR2 SVGAGI. CDR3 length equals 13 residues. The DNA of the CDR3 is TGTGCCAGCTGCCGGGGGAACACCGGGGAGCTGTTTTTT. It translates to CASCRGNTGELFF.

This chain joins TRBV6-1 and TRBJ2-7; D is possibly TRBD1 (6 bases). V gave up 5 bases and J gave up 2 bases, with 13 bases separating them. The length of the CDR3 is 14 residues. Germline V gene sequence: CDR1 MNHNS, CDR2 SASEGT. CDR3 in DNA: TGTGCCAGCAGTCCCCAAAAGGGGGCCTACGAGCAGTACTTC. Translation gives CASSPQKGAYEQYF.

The chain has TRBV7-3 and TRBJ1-1, with 7 bases lining up with TRBD1. V lost 4 bases, J lost 0 bases, and 2 bases stayed unmatched. The CDR3 totals 14 residues. Per the germline V gene, CDR1 is SGHTA and CDR2 is FQGTGA. The DNA of the CDR3 is TGTGCCAGCAGCTCGGGACAGTTGAACACTGAAGCTTTCTTT. This encodes CASSSGQLNTEAFF.

This clone is a singleton in its sample. This chain connects TRBV6-1 to TRBJ1-2; no firm D call. The CDR3 consists of 16 residues. Trimming stripped 4 bases from V and 0 bases from J, with 15 bases between. Germline lookup yields CDR1 MNHNS and CDR2 SASEGT. This CDR3 reads CASSGPPEPTNYGYTF. For the CDR3, the DNA is TGTGCCAGCAGTGGCCCACCGGAACCTACTAACTATGGCTACACCTTC.

The rearrangement uses TRBV5-5 and TRBJ1-2, with 7 nucleotides matching TRBD1. V trimming: 4 bases; J trimming: 3 bases; junction bases outside the gene matches: 6. Germline assignment: CDR1 SGHKS and CDR2 YYEKEE (reference sequence). CDR3 length equals 14 residues. CDR3 in amino acids: CASSTGAGDYGYTF. The CDR3 nucleotides read TGTGCCAGCAGCACAGGGGCGGGGGACTATGGCTACACCTTC.

V is TRBV6-1 and J is TRBJ1-2; TRBD1 might be the D (5 bases). V was pared by 3 bases and J by 4 bases, with 12 bases between. The CDR3 covers 14 residues. Germline V CDR1 and CDR2: MNHNS, SASEGT. The CDR3 nucleotides are TGTGCCAGCAGTGATTTTACAGGACTCTATGGCTACACCTTC. The encoded protein is CASSDFTGLYGYTF.

J is TRBJ2-7 and V is TRBV5-1, with 8 bases aligning to TRBD2. Germline CDR1 reads SGHRS; CDR2 reads YFSETQ. V gave up 0 bases and J gave up 6 bases; unmatched junction bases: 8. The CDR3 is 15 residues long. CDR3 loop: CASSLEKREIREQYF. The CDR3, as DNA: TGCGCCAGCAGCTTGGAGAAGCGGGAGATACGCGAGCAGTACTTC.

The CDR3 DNA reads TGTGCCAGCAGCGTAGGGGGCGGAGAGACAACCGGGGAGCTGTTTTTT. It yields the protein CASSVGGGETTGELFF. The chain uses TRBV9 and TRBJ2-2; possible D gene TRBD1, 5 bases. This CDR3 spans 16 amino acids. V dropped 0 bases and J dropped 5 bases, with 14 bases sitting between them. Germline lookup yields CDR1 SGDLS and CDR2 YYNGEE.

The chain has TRBV7-9 and TRBJ2-1, with a possible D match to TRBD2 (5 bases). Deletions cut 5 bases from V and 4 bases from J, with 9 bases between. CDR3 length equals 13 residues. From germline, CDR1 is SEHNR and CDR2 FQNEAQ (reference sequence). The CDR3 region is CASSLGMYNEQFF. In DNA form, the CDR3 reads TGTGCCAGCAGCCTCGGGATGTACAATGAGCAGTTCTTC.

The chain carries TRBV14 and TRBJ1-2; tentative D call: TRBD1 (5 bases). V gave up 4 bases and J gave up 8 bases, with 11 bases separating them. Germline V gene sequence: CDR1 SGHDN, CDR2 FVKESK. The CDR3 totals 12 residues. CDR3 region: CASSRGVGGYTF. Written as DNA, the CDR3 is TGTGCCAGCAGCCGGGGGGTTGGCGGCTACACCTTC. Drawing the rest from reference TRBV14 and TRBJ1-2, the complete variable domain is EAGVTQFPSHSVIEKGQTVTLRCDPISGHDNLYWYRRVMGKEIKFLLHFVKESKQDESGMPNNRFLAERTGGTYSTLKVQPAELEDSGVYFCASSRGVGGYTFGSGTRLTVV.

The V call is TRBV7-2, the J call TRBJ1-4, with TRBD1 identical over 11 bases. This CDR3 has 16 residues. Germline-derived CDR1 and CDR2 are SGHTA and FQGNSA. Losses at the gene ends were 4 bases for V and 8 bases for J; bases not matched to a gene: 9. Here the CDR3 reads CASSSKDRGLGEKLFF. CDR3 DNA sequence: TGTGCCAGCAGCTCGAAGGACAGGGGGCTTGGAGAAAAACTGTTTTTT. The whole variable domain, filled in from reference TRBV7-2 and TRBJ1-4, reads GAGVSQSPSNKVTEKGKDVELRCDPISGHTALYWYRQSLGQGLEFLIYFQGNSAPDKSGLPSDRFSAERTGGSVSTLTIQRTQQEDSAVYLCASSSKDRGLGEKLFFGSGTQLSVL.

V gene TRBV25-1 combines with J gene TRBJ1-6, with D maybe TRBD1 (5 bases). From germline, CDR1 is MGHDK and CDR2 SYGVNS. Trimming removed 3 bases from V and 2 bases from J, with 8 bases in between. This CDR3 comprises 15 residues. The CDR3 DNA sequence: TGTGCCAGCAGTGAGGCGACAGCCTATAATTCACCCCTCCACTTT. The encoded protein is CASSEATAYNSPLHF.

DNA for the CDR3: TGCGCCAGCAGCCCAGGGGGACTAGCGGGAGGGGAACAAGAGACCCAGTACTTC. This gives the protein CASSPGGLAGGEQETQYF. This rearrangement joins TRBV5-1 to TRBJ2-5, with TRBD2 identical over 16 bases. After removal of 4 bases from V and 2 bases from J, the junction contained 8 bases not matched to a gene. This CDR3 spans 18 amino acids. Per germline, CDR1 SGHRS and CDR2 YFSETQ.

V is TRBV12-5 and J is TRBJ2-3, with a possible D match to TRBD2 (6 bases). V lost 7 bases and J 2 bases, leaving 19 bases between the germline ends. This CDR3 region has 16 residues. CDR1 and CDR2 (germline): LGHNT, FRNRAP. CDR3 sequence: CASARRVGGFTDTQYF. The CDR3 region has the DNA TGTGCTAGTGCACGGCGGGTCGGGGGATTCACAGATACGCAGTATTTT.

V is TRBV2 and J is TRBJ2-1; TRBD2 matches at 12 bases. Unmatched junction bases numbered 10, after V lost 4 bases and J lost 9 bases. Per the germline V gene, CDR1 is SNHLY and CDR2 is FYNNEI. CDR3 length equals 16 residues. CDR3 DNA sequence: TGTGCCAGCAGTGGGTGGGAGACTAGCGGGAGTAGTGAGCAGTTCTTC. Translation gives CASSGWETSGSSEQFF.

The chain joins TRBV6-1 to TRBJ2-3; D gene unclear. The CDR3 is 13 residues long. Germline loops: CDR1 MNHNS, CDR2 SASEGT. Trimming stripped 3 bases from V and 1 base from J, with 5 bases between. The CDR3 loop is CASSDQGTDTQYF. The CDR3 nucleotides are TGTGCCAGCAGTGACCAGGGCACAGATACGCAGTATTTT.

The rearrangement uses TRBV5-1 and TRBJ2-2, with D unresolved. The V gene's germline CDR1 is SGHRS and CDR2 YFSETQ. The CDR3 is 12 residues long. The V end was cut by 4 bases, the J end by 8 bases, with 9 bases between. DNA of the CDR3: TGCGCCAGCAGCCCTGCGTTGGGGGAGCTGTTTTTT. Its translation: CASSPALGELFF.

The chain employs TRBV12-5 and TRBJ1-1, with a possible D match to TRBD1 (6 bases). The ends were cut back, 3 bases at V and 4 bases at J, with 9 bases in the middle. This CDR3 comprises 13 residues. Germline V gives CDR1 LGHNT, CDR2 FRNRAP. DNA for the CDR3: TGTGCTAGTGGTTTAAACAGGGTCACTGAAGCTTTCTTT. This translates into CASGLNRVTEAFF.